This TCR beta chain was observed in a study of T cell responses to AZD1222 COVID-19 vaccine. Study-level results: The CD4 TCRs associated with vaccination extended across spike and predominated at 160-218 and 743-854. In the spike-specific TCR repertoire, nearly half reportedly target unmutated variant regions. White British ancestry dominated among donors, who included more females, and clonal diversity was possibly underestimated.

Only in-frame clones appear in the TCRdb table, and some are missing; sequencing was by immunoSEQ multiplex PCR. Among roughly 120,000 clones, 80% to 90% were seen once, and the ten largest hold roughly 1.7%. Concerning this clone itself: As yet, its antigen is unknown.

The sample consisted of peripheral blood, taken on day 0 of AZD1222 vaccination. This TCR was sampled from an adult in good health.

CDR3 in DNA: TGCGCCAGCAGTCAATCGAAGGCAGACCCCGACTCCTACGAGCAGTACTTC. Its protein product is CASSQSKADPDSYEQYF. This sequence joins TRBV23-1 and TRBJ2-7; D gene unclear. TRBV23-1 is annotated as an ORF whose role is uncertain. The CDR3 is made up of 17 amino acids. V was shortened by 0 bases and J by 0 bases, with 15 bases between the two germline ends.